The present T cell receptor beta chain was sequenced within a study of blood T cells in healthy people across ages. Combining a sample-barcoded 5' primer with a J-beta primer mix, a second PCR ran for about 6 to 11 cycles. TCRdb reprocessed the 5' RACE reads via MiXCR and lists one record per CDR3 protein. The sample carries 1.5 million to 2 million distinct CDR3 sequences, 28% recorded once. In this sample, this clonotype turned up many times. CDR3 length: 17 amino acids. Germline-derived CDR1 and CDR2 are LGHNA and YSLEER. Trimming took 2 bases from V and 0 from J, leaving 14 bases between them. Sequencing was done on a sample of blood. The chain is built from TRBV4-3 and TRBJ2-1, with D perhaps matching TRBD2 (6 bases). This TCR derives from a woman aged 25 to 45 in good health. The CDR3 DNA reads TGCGCCAGCAGCCAAACCTCCCTGACTAGCTCCTACAATGAGCAGTTCTTC. Translated: CASSQTSLTSSYNEQFF.